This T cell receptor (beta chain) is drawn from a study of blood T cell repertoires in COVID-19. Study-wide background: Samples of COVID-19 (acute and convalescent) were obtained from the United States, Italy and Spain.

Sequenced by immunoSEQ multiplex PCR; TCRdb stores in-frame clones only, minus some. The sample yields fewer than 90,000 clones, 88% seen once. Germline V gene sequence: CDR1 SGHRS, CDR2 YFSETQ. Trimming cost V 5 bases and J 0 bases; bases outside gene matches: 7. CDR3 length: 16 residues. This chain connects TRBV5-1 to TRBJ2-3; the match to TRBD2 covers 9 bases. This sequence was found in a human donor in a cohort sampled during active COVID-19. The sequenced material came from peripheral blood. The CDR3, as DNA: TGCGCCAGCAGTTTCGGACTAGCGACTAGCACAGATACGCAGTATTTT. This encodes CASSFGLATSTDTQYF.